One TCR beta chain is described in this entry. Antigen: not known. Primed by a sample-barcoded 5' primer and a J-beta primer mix, a second PCR proceeded for 7 to 11 cycles. MiXCR was run by TCRdb on the 5' RACE reads, yielding one entry per CDR3 protein. The sample holds 380,000 or so distinct CDR3 sequences, more than 45% seen once. Each donor supplied roughly 9 milliliters of peripheral blood. The data belong to a study of blood T cells in healthy people across ages. Study observations and caveats: When set beside aged donors, long-lived donors presented more naive CD4+ cells and higher diversity.

Germline-derived CDR1 and CDR2 are DFQATT and SNEGSKA (reference sequence). The CDR3 length is 15 residues. J gave up 2 bases and V 0 bases, and 2 bases lay outside the gene matches. The sequence derives from a man aged 60 to 69 in good health. Source material: blood. The chain combines TRBV20-1 with TRBJ1-2; the match to TRBD1 covers 11 bases. The CDR3 spells CSARDRTGGNYGYTF. The CDR3 DNA reads TGCAGTGCTAGAGACAGGACAGGGGGCAACTATGGCTACACCTTC.